This T cell receptor beta chain was documented in a study of blood T cell repertoires in COVID-19. This CDR3 contains 13 residues. From germline, CDR1 is SQVTM and CDR2 ANQGSEA. Deletions cut 3 bases from V and 1 base from J, with 9 bases between. Per the original methods: Amplification of reference gene primers provided the estimated nucleated cell counts. This table comes from immunoSEQ multiplex PCR, and its TCRdb copy is limited to in-frame clones, with some not included. The V and J calls and clone size are taken from that table; D and trimming were inferred from the DNA. The sample consists of 250,000 or so clones, about 80% of them appearing once.

The source of this sequence is a woman older than 75 with acute or convalescent COVID-19. Specimen: peripheral blood. The chain combines TRBV29-1 with TRBJ1-1, with D unresolved. In DNA, the CDR3 is TGCAGCGTTGATTCGGGGAGGAACACTGAAGCTTTCTTT. Translation gives CSVDSGRNTEAFF.